This passage covers 13 T cell receptor beta chains from one sample sequenced in a study of beta chain features in type 1 diabetes. The investigators reverse transcribed all of the isolated RNA, so they sequenced expressed TCRB transcripts. Sequencing used immunoSEQ multiplex PCR; TCRdb keeps in-frame clones, though not all of them. The repertoire has about 140,000 clones, less than 9% of them found once; the top ten carry about 1.4%. Source material: central memory CD4+ T cells from blood. The receptors were sampled from a woman aged 25 to 45 in good health.

This clone showed up just a few times. The J gene is TRBJ1-1, the V gene TRBV7-3; 8 bases fit TRBD1. This CDR3 is 14 amino acids long. V was pared by 5 bases and J by 4 bases, with 6 bases of the junction left unmatched. CDR1 and CDR2 (germline): SGHTA, FQGTGA. CDR3 DNA: TGTGCCAGCAGCGGACAGGGACGTCCCACTGAAGCTTTCTTT. This gives the protein CASSGQGRPTEAFF.

The V gene is TRBV4-3, the J gene TRBJ2-3; 7 bases agree with TRBD2. Germline V CDR1 and CDR2: LGHNA, YSLEER. There are 14 residues in the CDR3. V was clipped by 3 bases and J by 6 bases; unmatched bases: 6. CDR3 sequence: CASSQRLATDTQYF. CDR3 in DNA: TGCGCCAGCAGCCAGAGACTAGCTACGGATACGCAGTATTTT.

This chain connects TRBV7-9 to TRBJ2-7, with TRBD1 matching over 9 bases. The CDR3 spans 14 residues. J gave up 5 bases and V 7 bases, and 9 bases lay outside the gene matches. Germline CDR1 reads SEHNR; CDR2 reads FQNEAQ (reference sequence). In DNA, the CDR3 is TGTGCCAGCAATCACCGGGACAGGGTCGACGAGCAGTACTTC. This codes for CASNHRDRVDEQYF.

This clone has a handful of counts. The V call is TRBV10-3, the J call TRBJ2-7; 15 bases are a match to TRBD2. Losses at the gene ends were 6 bases for V and 6 bases for J; bases not matched to a gene: 6. CDR1 is ENHRY and CDR2 is SYGVKD in the germline V gene. The CDR3 is made up of 15 amino acids. The CDR3 region has the DNA TGTGCCATCAGGGGGACTAGCGGGAGGAGTCGCGAGCAGTACTTC. It specifies CAIRGTSGRSREQYF.

The rearrangement uses TRBV7-3 and TRBJ2-7; 7 bases agree with TRBD1. V shed 1 base and J 0 bases; nucleotides not matched to a gene: 6. The CDR3 length is 16 residues. CDR1 and CDR2 from the germline V gene are SGHTA and FQGTGA. The CDR3 coding sequence is TGTGCCAGCAGCTTAAATGGGGCAGGGGGCTCCTACGAGCAGTACTTC. It is translated as CASSLNGAGGSYEQYF. Full variable domain (missing parts from reference TRBV7-3 and TRBJ2-7): GAGVSQTPSNKVTEKGKYVELRCDPISGHTALYWYRQSLGQGPEFLIYFQGTGAADDSGLPNDRFFAVRPEGSVSTLKIQRTERGDSAVYLCASSLNGAGGSYEQYFGPGTRLTVT.

This clone was counted ten times or more. The gene calls are TRBV6-5 and TRBJ1-2; 10 bases align to TRBD1. Germline values: CDR1 MNHEY, CDR2 SVGAGI. The trim removed 7 bases at V and 8 bases at J, leaving 10 bases unmatched. The CDR3 runs to 14 residues. For the CDR3, the DNA is TGTGCCAGCATTCCGGGACAGGGGTTTAGCGGCTACACCTTC. Translated: CASIPGQGFSGYTF.

The V and J genes are TRBV5-1 and TRBJ1-3; no firm D call. CDR3 length equals 16 residues. V lost 0 bases and J 0 bases, leaving 10 bases between the germline ends. In germline, CDR1 is SGHRS, CDR2 YFSETQ. The CDR3 reads CASSLAGDGSGNTIYF. Written as DNA, the CDR3 is TGCGCCAGCAGCTTGGCGGGAGACGGCTCTGGAAACACCATATATTTT.

This chain connects TRBV27 to TRBJ2-2; maybe TRBD2 (7 bases). Germline V gene data show CDR1 as MNHEY and CDR2 as SMNVEV (reference sequence). There are 16 residues in the CDR3. The V gene lost 3 bases and the J gene lost 4 bases, with 15 bases spanning the gap. CDR3 sequence reads: CASSFSGGGATGELFF. Written as DNA, the CDR3 is TGTGCCAGCAGTTTCAGCGGAGGGGGGGCCACCGGGGAGCTGTTTTTT.

There are a few counts of this clone. CDR3 residues: CASSGREGGNEQFF. As DNA, the CDR3 is TGCGCCAGCAGTGGACGGGAGGGGGGCAATGAGCAGTTCTTC. This chain uses TRBV5-1 with TRBJ2-1; 8 bases align to TRBD2. The CDR3 is 14 residues long. The V segment lost 5 bases and the J segment 6 bases; nucleotides outside the gene matches: 7. The germline gives CDR1 SGHRS, CDR2 YFSETQ.

In its sample, this clone was seen a few times. The chain employs TRBV15 and TRBJ2-7; 9 bases are shared with TRBD1. The CDR3 is 15 residues long. Trimming cost V 1 base and J 6 bases; bases outside gene matches: 7. Germline V lookup: CDR1 LNHNV, CDR2 YYDKDF (reference sequence). CDR3 coding DNA: TGTGCCACCAGCAGAGTTGGGGACAGGGCTCGCGAGCAGTACTTC. Translated: CATSRVGDRAREQYF. Full variable domain (rest looked up from reference TRBV15 and TRBJ2-7): DAMVIQNPRYQVTQFGKPVTLSCSQTLNHNVMYWYQQKSSQAPKLLFHYYDKDFNNEADTPDNFQSRRPNTSFCFLDIRSPGLGDTAMYLCATSRVGDRAREQYFGPGTRLTVT.

The genes are TRBV18 and TRBJ1-4, with TRBD1 as a possible D gene (5 bases). Trimming removed 10 bases at V and 1 base at J, with 10 bases between. Per the germline V gene, CDR1 is KGHSH and CDR2 is LQKENI. The CDR3 has 13 amino acids. The CDR3 reads CATGGGTNEKLFF. The CDR3 DNA sequence: TGTGCCACCGGGGGAGGAACTAATGAAAAACTGTTTTTT.

This clone was seen only a few times. The chain combines TRBV5-4 with TRBJ2-3, with D possibly being TRBD2 (6 bases). V gave up 7 bases and J gave up 0 bases, with 18 bases separating them. The CDR3 is 16 residues long. Germline V gives CDR1 SGHNT, CDR2 YYREEE (reference sequence). This CDR3 reads CASGPGTSSSTDTQYF. In nucleotides, the CDR3 is TGTGCCAGCGGTCCCGGGACTTCCTCTAGCACAGATACGCAGTATTTT.

The sample holds many counts of this clone. The chain carries TRBV28 and TRBJ1-2, with 8 bases lining up with TRBD1. The germline CDR1 and CDR2 sequences are MDHEN and SYDVKM. The ends lost 7 bases at V and 8 bases at J; junction bases unmatched: 12. The CDR3 has 14 residues. CDR3 sequence: CASTGTGGLVGYTF. The DNA of the CDR3 is TGTGCCAGCACCGGGACAGGAGGTTTAGTGGGCTACACCTTC.